The text below deals with one T cell receptor (beta chain). This entry belongs to a study of shared T cell receptors in the human thymus. With V trimmed by 0 bases and J by 4 bases, 3 bases remained unmatched. CDR3 length: 15 residues. CDR1 is MGHRA and CDR2 is YSYEKL in the germline V gene. Generated by immunoSEQ multiplex PCR, the TCRdb table keeps only in-frame clones and is missing some. The table lists 630,000 or so clones, approximately 89% of them singletons, with more than 0.009% in the top ten. This sample also belongs to another study, concerning human thymus T cells. That report notes: Each of the donors was a healthy Finnish infant who was undergoing open corrective cardiac surgery for congenital heart defects. Related studies noted strongly shared thymic repertoires across unrelated people.

The chain joins TRBV4-1 to TRBJ2-5; 9 nucleotides line up with TRBD1. Sequenced input: thymocytes. The clonotype originates from a boy under two years old with a congenital heart defect. DNA of the CDR3: TGCGCCAGCAGCCAAGAGACAGGGGGGGGAGAGACCCAGTACTTC. This gives the protein CASSQETGGGETQYF.